The clone carrying this T cell receptor (beta chain) was seen more than once but under ten times. Its specificity is not known. A library of TCRbeta sequences, prepared with unique molecular identifiers, was generated. TCRdb re-derived calls from the PCR reads in MiXCR, one entry per CDR3 protein. The sample has a few hundred thousand distinct CDR3 sequences, over 20% seen once. This sample was taken from a study of T-cell reconstitution after alpha-beta-depleted transplantation in children. Study-level findings and limits: Among T cells one year after transplant, newly produced cells accounted for most counts and diversity. By about two months after transplant, alpha-beta T cells reportedly arose from several hundred graft clones that had expanded. Surviving recipient cells, namely T cells and thymic progenitors, were the source of high day-60 TCRbeta diversity in some patients.

The V end lost 3 bases, the J end lost 1 base, and 24 bases lay between the germline ends. The CDR3 runs 19 residues. This receptor was identified in a boy under two years old with Wiskott-Aldrich syndrome, due to receive a stem cell transplant. Sample: PBMCs, taken before TCRalphabeta/CD19-depleted stem cell transplant. The chain links TRBV12-3 or TRBV12-4 to TRBJ1-2; perhaps TRBD1 as D (6 bases). The CDR3, as DNA: TGTGCCAGCAGTTTGGTACCGGGACAAAGGGTCGGGCGTAACTATGGCTACACCTTC. This sequence encodes CASSLVPGQRVGRNYGYTF.